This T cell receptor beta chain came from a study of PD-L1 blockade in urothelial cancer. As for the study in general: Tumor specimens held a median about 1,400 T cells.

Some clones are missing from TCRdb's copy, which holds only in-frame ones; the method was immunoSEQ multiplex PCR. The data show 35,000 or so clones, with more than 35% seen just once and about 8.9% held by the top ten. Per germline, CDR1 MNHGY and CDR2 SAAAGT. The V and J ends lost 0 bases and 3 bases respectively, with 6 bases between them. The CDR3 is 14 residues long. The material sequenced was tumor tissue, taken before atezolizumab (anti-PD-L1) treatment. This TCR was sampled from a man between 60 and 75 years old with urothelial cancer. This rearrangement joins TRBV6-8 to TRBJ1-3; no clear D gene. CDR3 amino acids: CASSYSPFGNTIYF. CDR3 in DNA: TGTGCCAGCAGTTACTCCCCTTTTGGAAACACCATATATTTT.